This TCR beta chain was retrieved from a study of long-term antiretroviral therapy in people with HIV. General study findings and limits: Participants lacked recorded data on ART adherence, viral resistance or therapy changes.

The CDR3 has 16 amino acids. Looked up from germline, CDR1 is LGHNT and CDR2 is FRNRAP. Trimming removed 0 bases at V and 9 bases at J, with 18 bases between. Regarding this clone: Its target is unknown.

Researchers report immunoSEQ v3.0 was run at survey level. Sequencing aimed at about 35,000-55,000 T-cell genomes per sample. Sequenced by immunoSEQ multiplex PCR; TCRdb stores in-frame clones only, minus some. This table has tens of thousands of clones, just over 90% appearing once. There was at least one pre-ART PBMC sample for each donor, plus at least two post-ART PBMC samples. The clonotype comes from a woman aged 40-49 years with HIV. Sample: unsorted PBMCs, taken 7.6 years after starting antiretroviral therapy. V gene TRBV12-5 combines with J gene TRBJ1-5, with unresolved D. The CDR3 region is CASGLVPPVGHWPQHF. In nucleotides, the CDR3 is TGTGCTAGTGGTTTGGTACCCCCGGTAGGCCACTGGCCCCAGCATTTT.